The source of this T cell receptor beta chain is a study of blood T cell repertoires in COVID-19. The wider study: The United States, Italy and Spain provided the acute and convalescent COVID-19 samples. PBMCs, B-cell-depleted T cells, or T cells provided the cDNA or gDNA that made up the material.

The CDR3 consists of 19 residues. J was trimmed by 6 bases and V by 8 bases; bases with no gene match: 24. Germline V CDR1 and CDR2: MDHEN, SYDVKM. The authors' processing: Amplifying reference gene primers gave estimates of nucleated cell counts. Method: immunoSEQ multiplex PCR; TCRdb's copy keeps in-frame clones and lacks some. Clone size and V and J calls were adopted from that table, with D and trimming inferred from the DNA. The sample shows about 290,000 clones, about 82% of them seen only once. This clone was picked up one time. Sequencing input: peripheral blood. This sequence originates from a woman aged 50 to 65 with active or convalescent COVID-19. This chain joins TRBV28 and TRBJ2-3, with TRBD1 matching 9 bases. The CDR3 DNA reads TGTGCCAGCTCAAGTAGGGGTGGGGGACAGGGTGGGACTTATGATACGCAGTATTTT. This translates into CASSSRGGGQGGTYDTQYF.